These 9 T cell receptor beta chains originate from one sample sequenced in a study of beta chain features in type 1 diabetes. The isolated RNA, all of it, was reverse transcribed, so expressed TCRB transcripts were what got sequenced. Profiling relied on immunoSEQ multiplex PCR, and the TCRdb table lists in-frame clones only, not all of them. In the table there are around 400,000 clones, roughly 12% of which are singletons. Sequencing was done on a sample of naive CD4+ T cells from blood. Receptor source: a man between 18 and 29 years old in good health.

The CDR3 here is CATSRRTGGQPQHF. CDR3 bases: TGTGCCACCAGCAGACGGACAGGGGGTCAGCCCCAGCATTTT. This chain uses TRBV15 with TRBJ1-5; TRBD1 agrees at 10 bases. Germline V gene sequence: CDR1 LNHNV, CDR2 YYDKDF (reference sequence). The CDR3 covers 14 residues. The V gene end was trimmed by 2 bases and the J gene end by 6 bases; junction bases not matched to a gene: 1.

This clone was observed a handful of times. CDR3 sequence: CASNRQGTGFGYTF. CDR3 sequence (DNA): TGTGCCAGCAACCGACAGGGGACAGGGTTTGGCTACACCTTC. The rearrangement uses TRBV6-5 and TRBJ1-2, with 9 positions matching TRBD1. CDR3 size: 14 residues. Germline V gene lookup returns CDR1 MNHEY and CDR2 SVGAGI. The trim removed 7 bases at V and 7 bases at J, leaving 10 bases unmatched.

This chain connects TRBV7-2 to TRBJ2-1; 10 nucleotides line up with TRBD1. After removal of 9 bases from V and 7 bases from J, the junction contained 15 bases not matched to a gene. From germline, CDR1 is SGHTA and CDR2 FQGNSA. The CDR3 loop spans 16 amino acids. In DNA, the CDR3 is TGTGCCAGTAAATTAAACCGGGACAGGGGAGTAAATGAGCAGTTCTTC. It codes for CASKLNRDRGVNEQFF.

There are a few counts of this clone. Additional DNA sequences in this sample encode the identical CDR3. The chain employs TRBV28 and TRBJ2-1, with D possibly being TRBD1 (6 bases). The germline V and J ends were trimmed by 4 bases and 8 bases, with 9 bases remaining between them. In germline, CDR1 is MDHEN, CDR2 SYDVKM. This CDR3 spans 12 amino acids. The CDR3 spells CASSSPGDEQFF. The CDR3 DNA is TGTGCCAGCAGTTCTCCAGGGGATGAGCAGTTCTTC.

The chain carries TRBV11-1 and TRBJ1-4, with D possibly TRBD1 on 6 matching bases. The germline V gene has CDR1 SGHAT and CDR2 FQDESV (reference sequence). Trimming left V 3 bases short and J 8 bases short, with 16 bases between. The CDR3 has 15 amino acids. The CDR3 bases are TGTGCCAGCAGCTTCCTCGGGACACTTAAGGAAAAACTGTTTTTT. Translation: CASSFLGTLKEKLFF.

This clone was recorded a few times. The chain links TRBV7-2 to TRBJ1-5, with TRBD1 matching over 10 bases. The germline CDR1 and CDR2 sequences are SGHTA and FQGNSA. This CDR3 has 14 residues. V shed 3 bases and J 5 bases; nucleotides not matched to a gene: 1. The CDR3 DNA is TGTGCCAGCAGCTTCGGGACAGGGGATCAGCCCCAGCATTTT. Residues: CASSFGTGDQPQHF. Complete variable domain (other parts from reference TRBV7-2 and TRBJ1-5): GAGVSQSPSNKVTEKGKDVELRCDPISGHTALYWYRQSLGQGLEFLIYFQGNSAPDKSGLPSDRFSAERTGGSVSTLTIQRTQQEDSAVYLCASSFGTGDQPQHFGDGTRLSIL.

The chain uses TRBV19 and TRBJ2-1; TRBD2 matches at 13 bases. Germline-derived CDR1 and CDR2 are LNHDA and SQIVND (reference sequence). Losses at the gene ends were 6 bases for V and 9 bases for J; bases not matched to a gene: 11. The CDR3 is 16 residues long. The CDR3 region has the DNA TGTGCCAGTAGGAGGACTAGCGGGAGATTAGTACGTGAGCAGTTCTTC. It translates to CASRRTSGRLVREQFF.

The chain employs TRBV6-5 and TRBJ2-1; unclear D gene. CDR1 and CDR2 from the germline V gene are MNHEY and SVGAGI. This CDR3 is 15 amino acids long. V gave up 2 bases and J gave up 5 bases, with 13 bases separating them. The CDR3 region is CASSYLNQVNNEQFF. DNA for the CDR3: TGTGCCAGCAGTTACCTCAATCAGGTAAACAATGAGCAGTTCTTC.

The chain combines TRBV18 with TRBJ1-1; tentatively, D is TRBD1 (5 bases). V shed 3 bases and J shed 4 bases, with 12 bases lying between them. This CDR3 is built from 14 residues. Germline V gene lookup returns CDR1 KGHSH and CDR2 LQKENI. CDR3 bases: TGTGCCAGCTCACCTCCCGGAGGGACCACTGAAGCTTTCTTT. As protein: CASSPPGGTTEAFF. The full variable domain, completed using reference TRBV18 and TRBJ1-1, is NAGVMQNPRHLVRRRGQEARLRCSPMKGHSHVYWYRQLPEEGLKFMVYLQKENIIDESGMPKERFSAEFPKEGPSILRIQQVVRGDSAAYFCASSPPGGTTEAFFGQGTRLTVV.